This T cell receptor (beta chain) stems from a study of Graves' ophthalmopathy and Graves' hyperthyroidism. This clonotype was observed at least ten times. One end of the junction varies from germline; a read error may be responsible. RNA transcripts yielded amplified TCR beta CDR3 regions. HTBI primers were used in a first-round RT-PCR, which preceded a second-round multiplex PCR. TCRdb reprocessed the multiplex PCR reads with MiXCR, giving one entry per CDR3 protein. The repertoire holds 600,000 to 650,000 distinct CDR3 sequences, with 20% to 25% as singletons. This CDR3 is 14 amino acids long. Germline V gives CDR1 SGHRS, CDR2 YFSETQ.

The chain couples TRBV5-1 to TRBJ2-2; a possible D gene is TRBD1 (6 bases). Input material: peripheral blood. The TCR originated in a woman aged 18-29 years with stable Graves' hyperthyroidism. Some clones in this sample may be carry-over from other donors' samples. The DNA of the CDR3 is TGCGCCACCAGCCCAGGGGCGAACACCGGGGAGCTGTTTTTT. Residues: CATSPGANTGELFF.